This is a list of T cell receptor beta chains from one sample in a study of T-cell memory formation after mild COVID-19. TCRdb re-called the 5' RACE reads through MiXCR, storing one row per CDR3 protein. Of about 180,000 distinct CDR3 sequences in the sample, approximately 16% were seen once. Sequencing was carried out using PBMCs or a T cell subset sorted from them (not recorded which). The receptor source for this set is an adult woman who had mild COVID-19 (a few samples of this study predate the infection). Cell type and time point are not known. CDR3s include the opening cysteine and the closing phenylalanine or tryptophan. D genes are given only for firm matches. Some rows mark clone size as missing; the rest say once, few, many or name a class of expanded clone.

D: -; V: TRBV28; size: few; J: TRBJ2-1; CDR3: CASSSSGNEQFF; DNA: TGTGCCAGCAGCTCTTCGGGGAATGAGCAGTTCTTC
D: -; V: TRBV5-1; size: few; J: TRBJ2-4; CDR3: CASSWQDGNIQYF; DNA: TGCGCCAGCAGCTGGCAGGATGGAAACATTCAGTACTTC
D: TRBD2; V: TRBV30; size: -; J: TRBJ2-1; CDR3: CAWRLAGGKFEQFF; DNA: TGTGCCTGGAGACTAGCGGGAGGAAAATTTGAGCAGTTCTTC
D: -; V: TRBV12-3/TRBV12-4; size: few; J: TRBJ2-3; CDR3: CASSPERSTDTQYF; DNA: TGTGCCAGCAGTCCGGAGCGAAGCACAGATACGCAGTATTTT
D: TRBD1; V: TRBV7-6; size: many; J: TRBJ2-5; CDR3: CASGRGHQETQYF; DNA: TGTGCCAGCGGAAGGGGGCATCAAGAGACCCAGTACTTC
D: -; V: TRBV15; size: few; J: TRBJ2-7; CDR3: CATSRDADYEQYF; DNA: TGTGCCACCAGCAGAGATGCGGACTACGAGCAGTACTTC
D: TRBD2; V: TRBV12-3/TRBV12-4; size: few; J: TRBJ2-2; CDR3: CASATSGANTGELFF; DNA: TGTGCCAGCGCGACTAGCGGGGCGAACACCGGGGAGCTGTTTTTT
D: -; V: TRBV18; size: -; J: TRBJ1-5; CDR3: CASSPPHQGRNQPQHF; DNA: TGTGCCAGCTCACCCCCGCACCAGGGGCGCAATCAGCCCCAGCATTTT
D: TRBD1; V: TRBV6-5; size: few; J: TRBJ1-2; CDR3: CASRKTGGTGRVNYGYTF; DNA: TGTGCCAGCAGAAAAACGGGGGGGACAGGGCGAGTTAACTATGGCTACACCTTC
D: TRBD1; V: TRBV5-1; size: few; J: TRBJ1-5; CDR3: CASSPGQVNQPQHF; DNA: TGCGCCAGCAGCCCGGGACAGGTTAATCAGCCCCAGCATTTT
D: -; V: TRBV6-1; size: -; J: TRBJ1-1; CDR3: CASNRRVNTEAFF; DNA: TGTGCCAGCAACAGGAGGGTGAACACTGAAGCTTTCTTT
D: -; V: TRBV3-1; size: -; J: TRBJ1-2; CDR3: CASSEATLYGYTF; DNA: TGTGCCAGCAGCGAAGCTACACTCTATGGCTACACCTTC
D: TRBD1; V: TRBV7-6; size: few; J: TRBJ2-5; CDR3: CASSFEDRAYGTQYF; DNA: TGTGCCAGCAGCTTCGAGGACAGGGCCTATGGGACCCAGTACTTC
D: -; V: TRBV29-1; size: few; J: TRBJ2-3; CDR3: CSVTGASTDTQYF; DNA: TGCAGCGTAACAGGCGCCAGCACAGATACGCAGTATTTT
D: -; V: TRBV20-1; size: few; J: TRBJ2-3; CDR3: CSAASSDTQYF; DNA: TGCAGTGCGGCTAGTTCAGATACGCAGTATTTT
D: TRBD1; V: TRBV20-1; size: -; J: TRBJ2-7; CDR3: CSAPTGSYEQYF; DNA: TGCAGTGCCCCGACAGGGAGCTACGAGCAGTACTTC
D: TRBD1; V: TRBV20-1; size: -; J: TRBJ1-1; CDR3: CSASSGGRTEAFF; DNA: TGCAGTGCTAGTTCAGGGGGGAGGACTGAAGCTTTCTTT
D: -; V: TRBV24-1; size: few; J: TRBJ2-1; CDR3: CATSDPGPPGGEQFF; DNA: TGTGCCACCAGTGATCCCGGACCCCCGGGCGGTGAGCAGTTCTTC
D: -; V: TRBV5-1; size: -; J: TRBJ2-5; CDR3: CASSFGGGQRGVTQYF; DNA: TGCGCCAGCAGCTTTGGAGGGGGACAAAGGGGTGTGACCCAGTACTTC
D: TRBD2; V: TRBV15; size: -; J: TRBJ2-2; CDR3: CATSRSVGLAGSGELFF; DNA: TGTGCCACCAGCAGATCCGTGGGACTAGCGGGTTCCGGGGAGCTGTTTTTT
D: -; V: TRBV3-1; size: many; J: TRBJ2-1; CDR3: CASSRLNAIQGLSNEQFF; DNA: TGTGCCAGCAGCCGACTCAACGCAATACAGGGTTTAAGCAATGAGCAGTTCTTC
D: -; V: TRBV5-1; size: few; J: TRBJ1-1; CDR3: CASSMGGGQQFENTEAFF; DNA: TGCGCCAGCAGCATGGGGGGTGGTCAGCAGTTTGAGAACACTGAAGCTTTCTTT
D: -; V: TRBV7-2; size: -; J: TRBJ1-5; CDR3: CASSFLGADQPQHF; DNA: TGTGCCAGCAGCTTTCTAGGGGCAGATCAGCCCCAGCATTTT
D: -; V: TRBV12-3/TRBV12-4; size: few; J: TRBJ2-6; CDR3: CASSWGHRGANVLTF; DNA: TGTGCCAGCAGTTGGGGTCACCGTGGGGCCAACGTCCTGACTTTC
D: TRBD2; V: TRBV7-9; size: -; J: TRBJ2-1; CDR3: CASSLERAGAQERFF; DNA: TGTGCCAGCAGCTTAGAAAGAGCGGGAGCACAAGAGCGGTTCTTC
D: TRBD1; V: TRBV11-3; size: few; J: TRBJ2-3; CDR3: CASSSTGTGTDTQYF; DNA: TGTGCCAGCAGCTCCACCGGGACAGGGACAGATACGCAGTATTTT
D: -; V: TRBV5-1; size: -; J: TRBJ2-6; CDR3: CASSQRQPSGANVLTF; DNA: TGCGCCAGCAGCCAGCGACAGCCCTCTGGGGCCAACGTCCTGACTTTC
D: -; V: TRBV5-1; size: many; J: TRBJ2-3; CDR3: CATTVGGTEDTQYF; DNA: TGCGCCACCACGGTTGGTGGTACAGAAGATACGCAGTATTTT
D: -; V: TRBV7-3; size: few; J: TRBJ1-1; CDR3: CASSSDRNTEAFF; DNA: TGTGCCAGCAGCTCGGACAGGAACACTGAAGCTTTCTTT
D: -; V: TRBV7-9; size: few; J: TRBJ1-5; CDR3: CASSLVAGGVLQPQHF; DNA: TGTGCCAGCAGCTTAGTGGCGGGGGGGGTACTTCAGCCCCAGCATTTT
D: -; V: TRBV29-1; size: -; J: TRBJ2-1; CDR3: CGLGGFNEQFF; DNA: TGCGGCTTGGGGGGTTTCAATGAGCAGTTCTTC
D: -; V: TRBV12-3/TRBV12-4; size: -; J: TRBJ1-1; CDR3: CASSTGYATEAFF; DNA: TGTGCCAGCAGTACAGGGTATGCCACTGAAGCTTTCTTT
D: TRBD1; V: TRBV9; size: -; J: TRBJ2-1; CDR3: CASKSGTGNEQFF; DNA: TGTGCCAGCAAATCCGGGACAGGGAATGAGCAGTTCTTC
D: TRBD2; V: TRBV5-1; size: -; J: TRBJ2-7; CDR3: CASSPSGVLSYEQYF; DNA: TGCGCCAGCAGCCCTAGCGGGGTCCTTTCCTACGAGCAGTACTTC
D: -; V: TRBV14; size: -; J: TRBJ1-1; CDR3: CASSQDRGLDGAFF; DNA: TGTGCCAGCAGCCAAGATAGGGGACTTGACGGAGCTTTCTTT
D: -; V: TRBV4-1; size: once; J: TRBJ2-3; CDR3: CASSQPQGRGDTRYF; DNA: TGCGCCAGCAGCCAACCACAGGGGCGCGGGGATACGCGGTATTTT
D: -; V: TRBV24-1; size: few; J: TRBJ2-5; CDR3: CATSDLNQETQYF; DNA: TGTGCCACCAGTGATCTAAATCAAGAGACCCAGTACTTC
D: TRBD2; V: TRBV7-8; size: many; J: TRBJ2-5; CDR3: CASSLADFLAGTEQETQYF; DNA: TGTGCCAGCAGCTTAGCGGATTTTTTAGCGGGAACCGAGCAAGAGACCCAGTACTTC
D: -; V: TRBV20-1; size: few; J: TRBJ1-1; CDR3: CSARYTLGGRGTEAFF; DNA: TGCAGTGCTAGATATACGCTCGGGGGGCGGGGGACTGAAGCTTTCTTT
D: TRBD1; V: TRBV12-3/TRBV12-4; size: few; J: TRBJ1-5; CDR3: CASSLAGGGNQPQHF; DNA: TGTGCCAGCAGTTTAGCAGGGGGCGGGAATCAGCCCCAGCATTTT
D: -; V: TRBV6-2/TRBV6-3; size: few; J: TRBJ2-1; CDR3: CASSPAGGADNEQFF; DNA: TGTGCCAGCAGTCCCGCGGGCGGGGCGGACAATGAGCAGTTCTTC
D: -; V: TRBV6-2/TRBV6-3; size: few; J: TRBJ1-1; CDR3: CASSRWAMNTEAFF; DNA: TGTGCCAGCAGTCGGTGGGCCATGAACACTGAAGCTTTCTTT
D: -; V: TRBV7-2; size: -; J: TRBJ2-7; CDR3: CASSPSWGYTYEQYF; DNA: TGTGCCAGCAGTCCCTCGTGGGGGTATACCTACGAGCAGTACTTC
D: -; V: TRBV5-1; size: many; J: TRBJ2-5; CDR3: CASSLVGGRETQYF; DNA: TGCGCCAGCAGCTTGGTCGGGGGCCGAGAGACCCAGTACTTC
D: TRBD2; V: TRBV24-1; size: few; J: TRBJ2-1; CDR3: CATSDQGLAGGNNEQFF; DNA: TGTGCCACCAGTGATCAGGGACTAGCGGGAGGTAACAATGAGCAGTTCTTC
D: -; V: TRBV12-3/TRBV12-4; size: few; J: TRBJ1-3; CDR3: CASSLGTAGNTIYF; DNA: TGTGCCAGCAGTTTGGGGACGGCTGGAAACACCATATATTTT
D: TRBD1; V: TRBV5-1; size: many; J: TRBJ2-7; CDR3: CASSLAARDRGYEQYF; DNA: TGCGCCAGCAGCTTGGCTGCCCGGGACAGGGGCTACGAGCAGTACTTC
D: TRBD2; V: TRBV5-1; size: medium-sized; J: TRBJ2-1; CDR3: CASSFGAGLYNEQFF; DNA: TGCGCCAGCAGCTTTGGAGCGGGACTATACAATGAGCAGTTCTTC
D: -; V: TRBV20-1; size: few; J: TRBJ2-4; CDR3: CSASVRVKNIQYF; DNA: TGCAGTGCTAGTGTCAGGGTCAAAAACATTCAGTACTTC
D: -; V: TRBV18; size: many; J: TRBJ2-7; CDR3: CASSPTATTYEQYF; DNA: TGTGCCAGCTCACCAACTGCAACTACCTACGAGCAGTACTTC
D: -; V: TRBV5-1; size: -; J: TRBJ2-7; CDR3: CASSSAVGDEQYF; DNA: TGCGCCAGCAGCTCCGCCGTTGGGGACGAGCAGTACTTC
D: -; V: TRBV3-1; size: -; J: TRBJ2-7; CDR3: CASSQAASYEQYF; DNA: TGTGCCAGCAGCCAAGCTGCCTCCTACGAGCAGTACTTC
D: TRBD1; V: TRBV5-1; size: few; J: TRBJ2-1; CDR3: CASSLVGTGGDNEQFF; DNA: TGCGCCAGCAGCTTGGTAGGGACAGGGGGTGACAATGAGCAGTTCTTC
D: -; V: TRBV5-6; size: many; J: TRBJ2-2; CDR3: CASSEDPNTGELFF; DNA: TGTGCCAGCAGCGAAGACCCGAACACCGGGGAGCTGTTTTTT
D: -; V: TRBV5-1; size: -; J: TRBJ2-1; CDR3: CASRGGGAFHEQFF; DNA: TGCGCCAGCAGGGGAGGGGGGGCCTTCCATGAGCAGTTCTTC
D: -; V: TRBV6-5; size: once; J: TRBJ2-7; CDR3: CASSYLQGYEQYF; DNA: TGTGCCAGCAGTTACCTCCAGGGCTACGAGCAGTACTTC
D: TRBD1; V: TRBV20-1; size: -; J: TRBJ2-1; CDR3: CSAARDRVYNEQFF; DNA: TGCAGTGCTGCGCGGGACAGGGTGTACAATGAGCAGTTCTTC
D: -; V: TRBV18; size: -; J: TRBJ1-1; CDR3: CASSPSFGTEAFF; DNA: TGTGCCAGCTCACCGTCTTTCGGAACTGAAGCTTTCTTT
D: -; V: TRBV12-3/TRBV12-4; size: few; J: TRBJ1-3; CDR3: CASSTGPWGNTIYF; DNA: TGTGCCAGCAGCACTGGGCCTTGGGGGAACACCATATATTTT
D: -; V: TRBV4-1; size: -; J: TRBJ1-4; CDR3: CASSQDPAGSDEKLFF; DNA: TGCGCCAGCAGCCAAGATCCGGCAGGTAGTGATGAAAAACTGTTTTTT